This paragraph covers one TCR beta chain sequence. This clone was found a few times. Its antigen target is currently unknown. No much larger clone is present one base from it, and per-base qualities are unavailable. The cohort was made up of 666 healthy bone marrow donors. Cohort members were all nominally healthy when sampled, although unrecorded immune exposures were likely present. The donor tested CMV seropositive, placing the donor among the roughly 300 seropositive members of the cohort. A peripheral blood sample was collected from each donor, and TCR beta sequencing was performed on peripheral blood mononuclear cells. The Qiagen DNeasy Blood Extraction Kit was used to extract genomic DNA from the blood cell samples. This sample was taken from a study of cytomegalovirus exposure and HLA in healthy donors (TCRdb year 2017). Describing the broader study: In an earlier analysis of around 540 of the donors, 276 Gb of sequence data and about 110 million unique TCR beta sequences from 150 million to 200 million T cells were reported. The study was designed to test whether signatures of past pathogen exposure could be identified by cataloging public T cell receptors. In addition to the first cohort of 666 subjects, a separate validation cohort of under 150 different subjects was used. A later analysis re-analyzed previously published TCR beta repertoires from 500 to 700 donors and added high-resolution HLA genotyping to study TCR occurrence patterns. Donor age, sex, ethnicity and CMV serostatus were compiled together with the repertoire data. Rather than drawing on any new phenotypic data, the later analysis identified candidate immune exposures from TCR beta sequences and the way those sequences occurred across donors. All discovery cohort repertoires had been generated on a single sequencing platform. To predict cytomegalovirus infection status, the study combined high-throughput TCR immunosequencing, statistical association of individual TCRs with disease status, and machine learning. The study used immunosequencing to profile the T cell repertoires of more than 650 subjects and linked those repertoires to cytomegalovirus serostatus. The genetic ancestry cluster associated with self-reported Caucasian donors included over 65% of the approximately 410 genotyped donors. Both class I and class II loci were covered by HLA typing, at four-digit resolution. Typing coverage varied by locus: roughly 629-630 donors for A, B, C, DRB1 and DQB1; under 550 for DQA1; more than 600 for DPA1; fewer than 480 for DPB1. To decide whether each TCR beta V gene segment behaved as functional or pseudogenic, an earlier analysis of 587 of the donors relied on high-throughput TCR beta sequencing. A later genetic analysis used genome-wide SNP genotypes for about three fifths of the 666 donors, treating that subset as a discovery cohort. Approximately 300 gigabases of sequencing data and around 85 million unique TCR sequences made up an early release that covered some 640 HLA-typed donors. Among about 370 genotyped donors of the cohort, an average of around 250,000 unique TCR beta nucleotide sequences was sequenced per donor, of which about 18% were non-productive. Roughly 5 DR-DQ haplotypes were treated as single units for association and clustering because of strong linkage in the cohort.

On the study overall, not on this receptor specifically: In this cohort, only TCR beta chains were sequenced, and detectable features were limited by the absence of alpha or paired-chain data. While some public TCRs were present in many individuals, most TCR sequences turned up only very rarely across donors. The only immune exposure information available for the cohort was CMV serostatus. A later analysis found that TCR association rates varied across HLA loci, with DRB1 alleles showing the most associated TCRs and HLA-C alleles the fewest. Cytomegalovirus status was reported to be diagnosed by the classifier with high specificity and sensitivity in both the original and validation cohorts. At a false discovery rate of 0.05, a later analysis linked approximately 18,000 TCR beta sequences to specific HLA alleles. A cluster of highly shared sequence variants was judged likely to be a technical artifact of the sequencing pipeline. Compared with equally common non-associated chains, HLA-associated TCR beta chains in a later analysis were more clonally expanded and had lower generation probabilities. Because counts were too low, roughly 16 rarely observed V segments, including chromosome 9 orphons, were excluded from the earlier analysis of under 650 of the donors. In a later analysis, most CMV-associated TCR beta chains were found to appear HLA-restricted, with HLA associations seemingly driven largely by CMV exposure. Roughly uniform sequencing depth across donors was assumed in presence/absence analyses, although this assumption may not hold. Several of the top co-occurrence clusters appeared to be linked to parvovirus B19, influenza, CMV and Epstein-Barr virus, according to a later analysis. In an earlier analysis of approximately 600 of the donors, most TCR beta V segments were observed in productive rearrangements about 87% or about 30% of the time, broadly matching IMGT annotations. The authors suggested that the approach could potentially be extended to other disease states and immunological phenotypes. In a later genetic analysis, fewer N-insertions in productive TCRs were reported among donors in an Asian-associated ancestry cluster than the roughly 700-donor mean. Linkage disequilibrium might explain the correlated functional status among segregating V segments, but an unknown experimental factor could not be ruled out. When HLA alleles, especially DR and DQ, strongly co-occurred, TCR associations were difficult to assign to individual alleles. In vitro tests confirmed that a few of the cytomegalovirus-associated TCR beta chains recognize cytomegalovirus antigens. An association between a missense DCLRE1C variant and V-gene and J-gene trimming of TCR beta chains was found in a later genetic analysis and replicated in an independent cohort. Because HLA typing was unavailable for some donors at each locus, only the typed subset was used in association tests. A further reported finding was that TCR beta sequences accurately predicted the HLA-A and HLA-B alleles for most subjects in the first cohort. The study listed 164 TCR beta chains as associated with cytomegalovirus.

Libraries were constructed by the immunoSEQ multiplex PCR assay. For the multiplex PCR, a mixture combining 60 forward primers for TCR Vbeta segments and 13 reverse primers for TCR Jbeta segments was used. The CDR3 region of rearranged TCR beta genes was amplified from genomic DNA with a multiplex PCR assay. Amplified TCR beta libraries were sequenced as 87-base-pair reads on the Illumina HiSeq System. The study's processing was this. A later analysis counted approximately 84 million unique TCR beta chains across the 650 to 800 repertoires, and approximately 11 million of these chains were shared by at least two donors. To remove PCR and sequencing errors, raw reads were error-corrected and collapsed into unique sequences using a nearest-neighbor algorithm that merged closely related sequences. Alignment of CDR3 sequences to IMGT reference sequences was used to assign V, D and J gene segments. For a sequence to be retained, a match of at least six nucleotides was required to both a V gene segment and a J gene segment. Rearrangements were classified as productive when the CDR3 lacked stop codons and remained in frame with V and J, and all other rearrangements were classified as non-productive. Following IMGT convention, CDR3 was defined as the stretch from the second conserved V-encoded cysteine to the conserved J-encoded phenylalanine. Sequences without an unambiguous match to a single V gene segment were excluded from the earlier analysis of almost 600 of the donors. In an earlier analysis of more than 500 of the donors, a V segment was called functional when productive rearrangements were above 56.7%, and segregating when the standard deviation between donors exceeded 5%. To diagnose cytomegalovirus status from the catalog of TCR beta chain sequences, a statistical classification framework was built. A later analysis assigned V and J genes by comparing TCR nucleotide sequences with IMGT/GENE-DB human TR gene sequences. A later analysis assigned CDR3 sequences and most-parsimonious VDJ recombination scenarios with the TCRdist pipeline. A later analysis defined each TCR beta chain by its CDR3 amino acid sequence plus V-gene family, and excluded reads lacking a unique V-gene family. To address suspected cross-contamination and a sequencing artifact, a later analysis removed under 600 highly shared, low-generation-probability nucleotide sequences. For each public chain, a later analysis derived a clonal expansion index from normalized ranks of inferred template counts within each repertoire. Generation probabilities in a later analysis came from a VDJ recombination model fitted to out-of-frame rearrangements, and those results were checked against IGoR. In a later analysis, TCR-TCR, TCR-HLA and TCR-CMV co-occurrence was scored with hypergeometric tests, and a repertoire-size bias correction was applied to TCR pairs. False discovery rates were estimated in a later analysis by permuting HLA or CMV assignments 20 times. In a later analysis, co-occurring TCRs were grouped using DBSCAN, and TCRdist sequence similarity was added for clustering within HLA-allele-positive subsets. For co-occurrence clustering, repertoires with fewer than 30,000 or more than 120,000 public chains were excluded, along with roughly 5 repertoires with anomalous nucleotide sharing. TCRdb stores this immuneACCESS table with in-frame sequences only. Part of the clones is absent; in the studies checked, under half of the shortfall reflects unresolved V genes, and no reason is known for the rest. The V and J calls and clone size were taken over from that table, and D and trimming were inferred from the DNA. This sample gives approximately 110,000 clones in total; 79% of them show up just once. Together, the top ten hold about 2.7% of the sample.

Sequenced material: PBMCs. This clonotype was sampled from a woman under 30 in good health and CMV-seropositive.

CDR3 loop: CASSRTGPYEQYF. The DNA sequence follows: TGCGCCAGCAGCCGGACAGGGCCGTACGAGCAGTACTTC. The rearrangement combines TRBV5-1 with TRBJ2-7, with 8 junctional bases fitting TRBD1. There are 13 amino acids in the CDR3, from cysteine to phenylalanine inclusive. CDR3 DNA only is kept here, 39 bases in frame from base 1. The germline V gene sets CDR1 to SGHRS and CDR2 to YFSETQ. Trimming leaves V shorter by 4 bases and J shorter by 4 bases, with the junction holding 4 bases beyond the gene matches.